This TCR beta chain appears in the sequencing data of a study of beta chain features in type 1 diabetes. Every bit of the isolated RNA underwent reverse transcription, so sequencing read expressed TCRB transcripts. Repertoires were generated with immunoSEQ multiplex PCR, while TCRdb's copy carries only in-frame clones and drops some. Here the sample spans about 350,000 clones, about 18% being singletons. Per germline, CDR1 LNHDA and CDR2 SQIVND (reference sequence). V dropped 6 bases and J dropped 5 bases, with 13 bases sitting between them. The length of the CDR3 is 13 residues. Sequencing was performed on naive CD4+ T cells from blood. This receptor was taken from a woman in her late teens or twenties in good health. The chain recombines TRBV19 with TRBJ2-5; the D gene is possibly TRBD2 (6 bases). The CDR3 spells CASRTGVGETQYF. CDR3 nucleotides: TGTGCCAGTAGGACGGGAGTGGGGGAGACCCAGTACTTC. Full variable domain (rest looked up from reference TRBV19 and TRBJ2-5): DGGITQSPKYLFRKEGQNVTLSCEQNLNHDAMYWYRQDPGQGLRLIYYSQIVNDFQKGDIAEGYSVSREKKESFPLTVTSAQKNPTAFYLCASRTGVGETQYFGPGTRLLVL.